This note documents a single TCR beta chain sequence. Its specificity is not known. The CDR3 contains 15 residues. CDR1 and CDR2 from the germline V gene are SQVTM and ANQGSEA. Unmatched junction bases numbered 5, after V lost 0 bases and J lost 3 bases. This sample was included in a study of early T cells in non-severe SARS-CoV-2 infection. As part of library construction, unique molecular identifiers were attached to individual cDNA molecules. TCRdb itself ran the 5' RACE reads through MiXCR, one entry per CDR3 protein. The repertoire holds some 80,000 distinct CDR3 sequences, with approximately 12% as singletons. Study observations and caveats: Lookups in VDJdb leaned toward anti-spike CD8 responses and missed private and CD4 specificities.

The sample comprised whole blood. The chain employs TRBV29-1 and TRBJ2-7; 10 positions agree with TRBD2. The receptor was isolated from an adult who was a healthcare worker with PCR-confirmed SARS-CoV-2 infection or an uninfected control (not recorded which). In DNA form, the CDR3 reads TGCAGCGTTGAAGACCTAGCGGGAGTGGTCTACGAGCAGTACTTC. This encodes CSVEDLAGVVYEQYF.